The 9 T cell receptor beta chains presented below share a single source sample, sequenced in a study of T cells in Graves' hyperthyroidism and ophthalmopathy. RNA transcripts served as the template for amplifying TCR beta CDR3 regions. TCR CDR3 regions were first amplified by RT-PCR with HTBI primers. TCRdb re-derived calls from the multiplex PCR reads in MiXCR, one entry per CDR3 protein. In the table there are about 520,000 distinct CDR3 sequences, less than 25% of which are singletons. The specimen sequenced was blood. Receptors were obtained from a man aged 18 to 35 with Graves' hyperthyroidism.

This clonotype was recorded at least ten times. The rearrangement uses TRBV28 and TRBJ1-1, with D perhaps matching TRBD1 (5 bases). The germline gives CDR1 MDHEN, CDR2 SYDVKM. The V gene lost 4 bases and the J gene lost 9 bases, with 12 bases spanning the gap. This CDR3 comprises 12 residues. CDR3 sequence: CASSSGTAKAFF. The CDR3 region has the DNA TGTGCCAGCAGTTCGGGGACGGCTAAAGCTTTCTTT.

The chain employs TRBV15 and TRBJ2-7; 7 bases match TRBD1. The CDR3 extends over 13 amino acids. From germline, CDR1 is LNHNV and CDR2 YYDKDF (reference sequence). V gave up 5 bases and J gave up 3 bases; unmatched junction bases: 4. The CDR3 DNA sequence: TGTGCCACCAGCGTCTCAGGGGGCTACGAGCAGTACTTC. Protein product: CATSVSGGYEQYF. The full variable domain, its missing parts supplied by reference TRBV15 and TRBJ2-7, is DAMVIQNPRYQVTQFGKPVTLSCSQTLNHNVMYWYQQKSSQAPKLLFHYYDKDFNNEADTPDNFQSRRPNTSFCFLDIRSPGLGDTAMYLCATSVSGGYEQYFGPGTRLTVT.

This clonotype was seen many times. The genes are TRBV10-3 and TRBJ1-1; D is perhaps TRBD1 (6 bases). This CDR3 comprises 13 residues. The V gene's germline CDR1 is ENHRY and CDR2 SYGVKD. V lost 6 bases to trimming and J lost 4 bases, with 12 bases between them. CDR3 amino acids: CAIRGTLVTEAFF. CDR3 coding DNA: TGTGCCATCAGAGGGACACTGGTCACTGAAGCTTTCTTT.

There are many counts of this clonotype. The chain couples TRBV29-1 to TRBJ2-7, with D possibly matching TRBD1 (5 bases). Germline CDR1 reads SQVTM; CDR2 reads ANQGSEA. CDR3 length equals 15 residues. The V gene lost 2 bases and the J gene lost 6 bases, with 20 bases spanning the gap. The CDR3 protein is CSVETYRQRPGEQYF. CDR3 in DNA: TGCAGCGTTGAAACCTACCGACAGAGACCGGGCGAGCAGTACTTC.

This clonotype was counted at least ten times. J is TRBJ1-1 and V is TRBV12-5; D gene ambiguous. Germline CDR1 reads LGHNT; CDR2 reads FRNRAP. The V end was cut by 6 bases, the J end by 0 bases, with 8 bases between. This CDR3 has 13 residues. This CDR3 reads CASGYGLNTEAFF. The CDR3 DNA reads as TGTGCTAGTGGCTACGGGCTGAACACTGAAGCTTTCTTT. Combining the CDR3 with reference TRBV12-5 and TRBJ1-1 gives the whole variable domain DARVTQTPRHKVTEMGQEVTMRCQPILGHNTVFWYRQTMMQGLELLAYFRNRAPLDDSGMPKDRFSAEMPDATLATLKIQPSEPRDSAVYFCASGYGLNTEAFFGQGTRLTVV.

The V gene is TRBV19, the J gene TRBJ2-7; D gene unclear. In germline, CDR1 is LNHDA, CDR2 SQIVND (reference sequence). This CDR3 contains 13 residues. Trimming shortened V by 5 bases and J by 3 bases, and 11 bases separated the two germline ends. CDR3 sequence reads: CASSFHADYEQYF. The DNA for the CDR3 is TGTGCCAGTAGTTTCCACGCAGACTACGAGCAGTACTTC.

J is TRBJ1-2 and V is TRBV6-1; 8 bases fit TRBD1. The CDR3 contains 14 residues. With 2 bases clipped from V and 3 bases from J, the junction kept 2 bases outside the gene matches. Germline CDR1 and CDR2: MNHNS and SASEGT. The CDR3 DNA is TGTGCCAGCAGTGAAATGGACAGGGACTATGGCTACACCTTC. As protein: CASSEMDRDYGYTF.

This clonotype has a count of ten or more. The V and J genes are TRBV25-1 and TRBJ1-2; perhaps TRBD1 as D (5 bases). CDR1 and CDR2 (germline): MGHDK, SYGVNS. The CDR3 length is 13 residues. V lost 4 bases and J 6 bases, leaving 12 bases between the germline ends. CDR3 sequence reads: CASSVTGRNGYTF. The CDR3 DNA reads TGTGCCAGCAGTGTTACAGGACGAAATGGCTACACCTTC.

J is TRBJ1-2 and V is TRBV27; possible D gene TRBD1, 5 bases. The CDR3 covers 15 residues. Trimming took off 4 bases at V and 7 bases at J, with 19 bases between the two ends. Germline-derived CDR1 and CDR2 are MNHEY and SMNVEV (reference sequence). The CDR3 loop is CASSYLETAHLGYTF. CDR3 DNA: TGTGCCAGCAGTTATCTCGAGACAGCCCACCTTGGCTACACCTTC.